The source of this TCR beta chain is a study of graft-versus-host responses after intestinal transplantation. Background on the study: Induction with anti-thymocyte globulin, then tacrolimus and steroids for three to four years, was given to all recipients. Study-wide findings and caveats: GvH clonotypes were identified within recipient marrow, with a subset emerging first in ileum or blood. Levels of circulating GvH clones at their peak were associated with early post-transplant HvG declines. Clonal ratios of graft-versus-host to host-versus-graft in allografts were high for patients exhibiting graft-donor T cell macrochimerism.

Note on this clone: Its target is unknown.

CDR3 length: 18 residues. The V gene lost 6 bases and the J gene lost 0 bases, with 21 bases spanning the gap. Germline CDR1 is SNHLY and CDR2 is FYNNEI. Assay: immunoSEQ multiplex PCR; the TCRdb copy retains only in-frame clones and omits some. The sample lists 130,000 or so clones, roughly nine tenths occurring once. The chain is built from TRBV2 and TRBJ1-5; D gene uncertain. The sequence derives from a human donor who received an intestinal transplant. The sequenced sample was unstimulated CD4+ T cells sorted from spleen or lymph node cells, obtained before intestinal transplant. In DNA form, the CDR3 reads TGTGCCAGCAGAGATTCTCTGGCAGGACCTTATAGCAATCAGCCCCAGCATTTT. Translation: CASRDSLAGPYSNQPQHF.